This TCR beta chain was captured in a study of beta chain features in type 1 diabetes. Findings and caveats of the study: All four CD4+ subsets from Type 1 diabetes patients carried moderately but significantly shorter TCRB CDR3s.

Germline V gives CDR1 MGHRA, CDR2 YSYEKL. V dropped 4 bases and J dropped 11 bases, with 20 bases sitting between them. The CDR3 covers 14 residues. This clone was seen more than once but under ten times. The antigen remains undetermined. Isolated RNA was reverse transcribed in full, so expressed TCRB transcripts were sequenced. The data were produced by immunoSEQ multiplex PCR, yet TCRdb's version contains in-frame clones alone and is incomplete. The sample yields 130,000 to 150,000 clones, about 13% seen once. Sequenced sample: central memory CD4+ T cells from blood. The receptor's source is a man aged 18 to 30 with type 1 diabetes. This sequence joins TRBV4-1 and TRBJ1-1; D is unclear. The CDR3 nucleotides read TGCGCCAGCAGCCCGAAGCTCGGACCGAGTTTGGCTTTCTTT. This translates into CASSPKLGPSLAFF.